This T cell receptor (beta chain) derives from a study of cytomegalovirus exposure and HLA in healthy donors. The study, taken as a whole, reports: Productive rates of about 90% or about 30% were seen for most TCR beta V segments in an earlier analysis.

As to this clone: Its antigen is undetermined.

The primer mix had 60 Vbeta and 13 Jbeta primers. The protocol was immunoSEQ multiplex PCR, while the TCRdb copy is restricted to in-frame clones and leaves out a portion. The profile shows approximately 100,000 clones, 55% to 75% of them singletons. Per the germline V gene, CDR1 is SGHDT and CDR2 is YYEEEE. The V gene end was trimmed by 4 bases and the J gene end by 8 bases; junction bases not matched to a gene: 5. CDR3 size: 12 residues. Sequencing was performed on PBMCs. The rearrangement joins TRBV5-6 to TRBJ1-1, with 7 bases fitting TRBD1. The receptor was derived from a man in his 60s in good health and CMV-seronegative. Here the CDR3 DNA reads TGTGCCAGCAGCCACACAGGGGTCGAAGCTTTCTTT. It yields the protein CASSHTGVEAFF.